This T cell receptor beta chain was observed in a study of T-cell reconstitution after alpha-beta-depleted transplantation in children. This clonotype was counted ten times or more. The antigen is unknown. Unique molecular identifiers tagged the TCRbeta library. TCRdb independently ran MiXCR on the PCR reads; one entry per CDR3 protein. The sample holds about 460,000 distinct CDR3 sequences, over 9.5% seen once. Findings and caveats of the study: Where some patients showed high TCRbeta diversity at day 60, it came from recipient T cells and thymic progenitors that had survived. Hyperexpanded clones declined; after one year, newly produced T cells mostly supplied diversity. There were reportedly several hundred expanded graft clones from which alpha-beta T cells came about two months after transplant.

Looked up from germline, CDR1 is DFQATT and CDR2 is SNEGSKA (reference sequence). V lost 0 bases and J 4 bases, leaving 9 bases between the germline ends. This CDR3 spans 13 amino acids. Sequences were derived from PBMCs, sampled before TCRalphabeta/CD19-depleted stem cell transplant. The chain employs TRBV20-1 and TRBJ1-2; D possibly corresponds to TRBD1 (5 bases). The sequence was collected from a child aged 2 to 10 with inherited bone marrow failure, due to receive a stem cell transplant. The CDR3 bases are TGCAGTGCTAGAGATCAGGGAAGCTATGGCTACACCTTC. It translates to CSARDQGSYGYTF.